This is a list of T cell receptor beta chains from one sample in a study of lung T cells in sarcoidosis with Löfgren's syndrome. Via MiXCR, TCRdb re-called the reads, giving one row per CDR3 protein. In the table there are 15,000 to 25,000 distinct CDR3 sequences, roughly 21% of which are singletons. The specimen sequenced was CD4+ T cells from PBMCs. The origin of the receptors is a human donor with sarcoidosis (Löfgren's syndrome or another form), or a control subject (not recorded which). The CDR3 runs from the conserved cysteine through the conserved F or W. Each record gives: clone size, D gene, V gene, J gene, CDR3 protein, CDR3 DNA. The D gene is left open where the match is weak. The listing skips clone size in some rows; elsewhere it reads once, few, many or a size class.

abundance: .
d_gene: TRBD2
v_gene: TRBV15
j_gene: TRBJ2-7
CDR3aa: CATSRDPSGNVRTYEQYF
CDR3nt: TGTGCCACCAGCAGAGATCCTAGCGGGAATGTAAGGACCTACGAGCAGTACTTC

abundance: once
d_gene: .
v_gene: TRBV7-8
j_gene: TRBJ2-3
CDR3aa: CASSLRVASSAGTDTQYF
CDR3nt: TGTGCCAGCAGCTTACGCGTGGCTAGCTCGGCGGGCACGGATACGCAGTATTTT

abundance: many
d_gene: .
v_gene: TRBV6-1
j_gene: TRBJ2-2
CDR3aa: CASSPRGGITGELFF
CDR3nt: TGTGCCAGCAGCCCCAGGGGGGGGATCACCGGGGAGCTGTTTTTT

abundance: .
d_gene: .
v_gene: TRBV29-1
j_gene: TRBJ1-1
CDR3aa: CSVEARGNTEAFF
CDR3nt: TGCAGCGTTGAAGCGAGGGGGAACACTGAAGCTTTCTTT

abundance: many
d_gene: TRBD2
v_gene: TRBV7-8
j_gene: TRBJ2-5
CDR3aa: CASSKGLALGETQYF
CDR3nt: TGTGCCAGCAGCAAGGGACTAGCGCTTGGAGAGACCCAGTACTTC

abundance: many
d_gene: TRBD2
v_gene: TRBV7-6
j_gene: TRBJ2-3
CDR3aa: CASSVPSGGGTDTQYF
CDR3nt: TGTGCCAGCAGCGTCCCTAGCGGGGGCGGGACAGATACGCAGTATTTT

abundance: few
d_gene: TRBD2
v_gene: TRBV4-2
j_gene: TRBJ2-2
CDR3aa: CANSPTSGRAGELFF
CDR3nt: TGTGCCAACAGCCCGACTAGCGGGAGGGCCGGGGAGCTGTTTTTT

abundance: medium-sized
d_gene: TRBD2
v_gene: TRBV6-1
j_gene: TRBJ2-2
CDR3aa: CASSRAGGDTGELFF
CDR3nt: TGTGCCAGCAGCCGAGCGGGAGGGGACACCGGGGAGCTGTTTTTT

abundance: many
d_gene: .
v_gene: TRBV20-1
j_gene: TRBJ2-5
CDR3aa: CSARSSQETQYF
CDR3nt: TGCAGTGCTAGATCATCTCAAGAGACCCAGTACTTC

abundance: many
d_gene: TRBD2
v_gene: TRBV12-3/TRBV12-4
j_gene: TRBJ2-3
CDR3aa: CASSSPREGGGLFTQYF
CDR3nt: TGTGCCAGCAGTTCCCCTCGGGAGGGGGGGGGATTGTTTACGCAGTATTTT

abundance: many
d_gene: .
v_gene: TRBV5-1
j_gene: TRBJ1-1
CDR3aa: CASRRDENTEAFF
CDR3nt: TGCGCCAGCAGGCGGGATGAGAACACTGAAGCTTTCTTT

abundance: .
d_gene: TRBD2
v_gene: TRBV19
j_gene: TRBJ2-1
CDR3aa: CASSPLGTSGYSYNEQFF
CDR3nt: TGTGCCAGTAGTCCCCTCGGGACTAGCGGCTACTCCTACAATGAGCAGTTCTTC

abundance: many
d_gene: .
v_gene: TRBV10-3
j_gene: TRBJ2-3
CDR3aa: CAISESPDTDTQYF
CDR3nt: TGTGCCATCAGTGAGTCACCGGACACAGATACGCAGTATTTT

abundance: few
d_gene: TRBD2
v_gene: TRBV2
j_gene: TRBJ2-1
CDR3aa: CASRISGGRYNEQFF
CDR3nt: TGTGCCAGCAGGATCAGCGGGGGGAGGTACAATGAGCAGTTCTTC

abundance: many
d_gene: TRBD2
v_gene: TRBV5-1
j_gene: TRBJ2-1
CDR3aa: CASSLSGGANEQFF
CDR3nt: TGCGCCAGCAGCTTGAGCGGGGGGGCCAATGAGCAGTTCTTC

abundance: .
d_gene: .
v_gene: TRBV6-6
j_gene: TRBJ2-2
CDR3aa: CVSSYEFRQRTGELFF
CDR3nt: TGTGTCAGCAGTTACGAGTTTCGGCAGAGGACCGGGGAGCTGTTTTTT

abundance: .
d_gene: .
v_gene: TRBV28
j_gene: TRBJ1-5
CDR3aa: CASSLREGKGQPQHF
CDR3nt: TGTGCCAGCAGTTTAAGGGAAGGGAAAGGTCAGCCCCAGCATTTT

abundance: many
d_gene: TRBD1
v_gene: TRBV18
j_gene: TRBJ2-7
CDR3aa: CASSPPDRGGPYEQYF
CDR3nt: TGTGCCAGCTCACCTCCCGACAGGGGTGGGCCCTACGAGCAGTACTTC

abundance: .
d_gene: .
v_gene: TRBV6-6
j_gene: TRBJ1-3
CDR3aa: CASGYMRNTIYF
CDR3nt: TGTGCCAGCGGTTACATGAGAAACACCATATATTTT

abundance: many
d_gene: .
v_gene: TRBV5-1
j_gene: TRBJ1-5
CDR3aa: CASSPGDRNQPQHF
CDR3nt: TGCGCCAGCAGCCCAGGGGATCGCAATCAGCCCCAGCATTTT

abundance: many
d_gene: .
v_gene: TRBV12-3/TRBV12-4
j_gene: TRBJ1-6
CDR3aa: CASSFGGYASPLHF
CDR3nt: TGTGCCAGCAGTTTTGGGGGATACGCTTCACCCCTCCACTTT

abundance: many
d_gene: .
v_gene: TRBV25-1
j_gene: TRBJ1-2
CDR3aa: CASSGDYGYTF
CDR3nt: TGTGCCAGCAGTGGGGACTATGGCTACACCTTC

abundance: many
d_gene: .
v_gene: TRBV19
j_gene: TRBJ2-5
CDR3aa: CASSNQAGETQYF
CDR3nt: TGTGCCAGTAGTAACCAGGCGGGAGAGACCCAGTACTTC

abundance: medium-sized
d_gene: TRBD1
v_gene: TRBV27
j_gene: TRBJ1-1
CDR3aa: CASSPTPGTGVKAFF
CDR3nt: TGTGCCAGCAGTCCAACCCCCGGCACAGGGGTAAAAGCTTTCTTT

abundance: many
d_gene: .
v_gene: TRBV29-1
j_gene: TRBJ2-5
CDR3aa: CSVGTLQETQYF
CDR3nt: TGCAGCGTGGGGACTCTCCAAGAGACCCAGTACTTC

abundance: many
d_gene: .
v_gene: TRBV7-2
j_gene: TRBJ2-5
CDR3aa: CASSLVADQETQYF
CDR3nt: TGTGCCAGCAGCTTAGTAGCGGACCAAGAGACCCAGTACTTC

abundance: many
d_gene: .
v_gene: TRBV11-2
j_gene: TRBJ1-1
CDR3aa: CASSLVGPNTEAFF
CDR3nt: TGTGCCAGCAGCTTAGTGGGACCTAACACTGAAGCTTTCTTT

abundance: many
d_gene: TRBD1
v_gene: TRBV7-2
j_gene: TRBJ1-5
CDR3aa: CASSAQGAPANQPQHF
CDR3nt: TGTGCCAGCAGCGCGCAGGGGGCCCCCGCTAATCAGCCCCAGCATTTT

abundance: many
d_gene: .
v_gene: TRBV6-1
j_gene: TRBJ2-1
CDR3aa: CASSQWNEQFF
CDR3nt: TGTGCCAGCAGTCAATGGAATGAGCAGTTCTTC

abundance: many
d_gene: TRBD1
v_gene: TRBV18
j_gene: TRBJ2-7
CDR3aa: CASSPRDRGGPYEQYF
CDR3nt: TGTGCCAGCTCACCAAGAGACAGGGGGGGCCCCTACGAGCAGTACTTC

abundance: few
d_gene: .
v_gene: TRBV30
j_gene: TRBJ2-2
CDR3aa: CAWRGVGELFF
CDR3nt: TGTGCCTGGAGAGGAGTCGGGGAGCTGTTTTTT

abundance: .
d_gene: .
v_gene: TRBV6-2/TRBV6-3
j_gene: TRBJ2-1
CDR3aa: CASKGRGFYEQSF
CDR3nt: TGTGCCAGCAAGGGACGGGGTTTCTATGAGCAGTCCTTC

abundance: .
d_gene: TRBD2
v_gene: TRBV2
j_gene: TRBJ2-1
CDR3aa: CASSLLAATYNEQFF
CDR3nt: TGTGCCAGCAGTCTACTAGCGGCCACCTACAATGAGCAGTTCTTC

abundance: medium-sized
d_gene: TRBD2
v_gene: TRBV7-2
j_gene: TRBJ2-3
CDR3aa: CASSLANPFREGRVDTQYF
CDR3nt: TGTGCCAGCAGCTTAGCGAACCCTTTTCGGGAGGGCCGGGTAGATACGCAGTATTTT

abundance: many
d_gene: TRBD1
v_gene: TRBV12-3/TRBV12-4
j_gene: TRBJ1-4
CDR3aa: CASSLLGQGGEKLFF
CDR3nt: TGTGCCAGCAGTTTATTGGGACAGGGAGGTGAAAAACTGTTTTTT

abundance: many
d_gene: .
v_gene: TRBV28
j_gene: TRBJ2-3
CDR3aa: CASSFVDILSTDTQYF
CDR3nt: TGTGCCAGCAGTTTTGTTGACATACTAAGCACAGATACGCAGTATTTT